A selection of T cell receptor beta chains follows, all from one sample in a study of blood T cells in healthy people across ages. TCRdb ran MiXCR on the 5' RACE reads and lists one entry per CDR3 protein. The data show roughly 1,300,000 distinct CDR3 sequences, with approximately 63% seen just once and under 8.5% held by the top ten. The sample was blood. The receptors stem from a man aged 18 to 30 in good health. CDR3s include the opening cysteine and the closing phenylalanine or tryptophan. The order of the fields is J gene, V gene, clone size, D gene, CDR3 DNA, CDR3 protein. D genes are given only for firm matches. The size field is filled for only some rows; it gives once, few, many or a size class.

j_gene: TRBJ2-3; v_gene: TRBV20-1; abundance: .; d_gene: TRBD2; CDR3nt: TGCAGTGCTAGAGATCCCACTAGCGGGAGGAGCCCATTACCCACAGATACGCAGTATTTT; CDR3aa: CSARDPTSGRSPLPTDTQYF
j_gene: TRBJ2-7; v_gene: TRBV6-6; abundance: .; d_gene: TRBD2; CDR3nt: TGTGCCAGCGCGACTAGCGGATACGAGCAGTACTTC; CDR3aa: CASATSGYEQYF
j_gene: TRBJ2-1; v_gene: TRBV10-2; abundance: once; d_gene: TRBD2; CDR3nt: TGCGCCAGCAGGGGGGGGACTAGCGGGGGGGCGAATGAGCAGTTCTTC; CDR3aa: CASRGGTSGGANEQFF
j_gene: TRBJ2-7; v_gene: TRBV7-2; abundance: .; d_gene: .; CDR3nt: TGTGCCAGCAGCCTGGGGGTCCCGACTAACTACGAGCAGTACTTC; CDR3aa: CASSLGVPTNYEQYF
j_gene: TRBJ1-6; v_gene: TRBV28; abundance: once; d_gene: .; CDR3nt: TGTGCCAGCGGGGCAGGGAATTCACCCCTCCACTTT; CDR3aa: CASGAGNSPLHF
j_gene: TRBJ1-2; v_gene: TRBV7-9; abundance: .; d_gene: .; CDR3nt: TGTGCCAGCAGCGACCGAGGAGGGCATGGCGACTATGGCTACACCTTC; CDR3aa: CASSDRGGHGDYGYTF
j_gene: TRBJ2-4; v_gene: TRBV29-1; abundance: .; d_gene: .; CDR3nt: TGCAGCGTTTCAGGGGTTGTAGCCAAAAACATTCAGTACTTC; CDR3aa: CSVSGVVAKNIQYF
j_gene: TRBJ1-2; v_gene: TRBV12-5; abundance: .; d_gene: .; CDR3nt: TGTGCTAGTGCACAGGGTTTTTACGGCTACACCTTC; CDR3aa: CASAQGFYGYTF
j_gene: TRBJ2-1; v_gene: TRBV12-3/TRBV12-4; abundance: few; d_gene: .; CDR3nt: TGTGCCAGCCTTAGCTTGACTAGTCACTACAATGAGCAGTTCTTC; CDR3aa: CASLSLTSHYNEQFF
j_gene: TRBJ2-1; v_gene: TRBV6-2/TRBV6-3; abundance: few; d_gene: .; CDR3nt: TGTGCCAGCAGTTACTCGACGTGGGAGCAGTTCTTC; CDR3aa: CASSYSTWEQFF
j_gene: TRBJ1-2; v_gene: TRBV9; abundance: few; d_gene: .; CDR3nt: TGTGCCAGCAGCGTAGGGGGGCTGGACTATGGCTACACCTTC; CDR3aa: CASSVGGLDYGYTF
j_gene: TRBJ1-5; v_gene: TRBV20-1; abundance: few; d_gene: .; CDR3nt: TGCAGTGCTAGTCCCCCACGGGGGGGGAATCAGCCCCAGCATTTT; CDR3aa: CSASPPRGGNQPQHF
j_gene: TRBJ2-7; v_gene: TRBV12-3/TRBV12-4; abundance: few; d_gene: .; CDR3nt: TGTGCCAGCAGACAGGGGGCTCTAGCGGGGGACGAGCAGTACTTC; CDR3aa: CASRQGALAGDEQYF
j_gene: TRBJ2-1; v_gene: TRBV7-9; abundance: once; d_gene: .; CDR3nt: TGTGCCAGCAGCACACCGAGGGCTACTGAGCAGTTCTTC; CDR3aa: CASSTPRATEQFF
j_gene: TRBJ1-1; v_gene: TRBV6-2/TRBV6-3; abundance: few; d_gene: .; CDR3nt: TGTGCCAGCTGGGGGGTATGGGAGAGAAACACTGAAGCTTTCTTT; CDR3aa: CASWGVWERNTEAFF
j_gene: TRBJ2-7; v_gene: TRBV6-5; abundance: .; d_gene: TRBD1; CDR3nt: TGTGCCAGCAGTTACTCGCTGGGACAGGAGTACCAAGAGATCCAGTACTTC; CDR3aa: CASSYSLGQEYQEIQYF
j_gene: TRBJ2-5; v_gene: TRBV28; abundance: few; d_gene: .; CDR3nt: TGTGCCAGCGGGGAAGGGTCGGTCAACGGGGAGACCCAGTACTTC; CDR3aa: CASGEGSVNGETQYF
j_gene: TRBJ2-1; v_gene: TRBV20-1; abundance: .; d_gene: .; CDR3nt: TGCAGTGCTAGAGGGATGAAGTCGAATTGGGAAAATGAGCAGTTCTTC; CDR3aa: CSARGMKSNWENEQFF
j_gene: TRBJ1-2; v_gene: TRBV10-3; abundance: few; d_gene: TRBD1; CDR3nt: TGTGCCATCAGCACCGGGACAGGGAATAACTATGGCTACACCTTC; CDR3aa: CAISTGTGNNYGYTF
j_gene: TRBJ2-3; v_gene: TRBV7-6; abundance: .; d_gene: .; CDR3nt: TGTGCCAGCAGCGGTGGGGCGGTTCCTGACACAGATACGCAGTATTTT; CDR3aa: CASSGGAVPDTDTQYF
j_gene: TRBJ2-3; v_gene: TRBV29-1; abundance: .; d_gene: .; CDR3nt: TGCGGCGTTGTTCAGGACAGCGGCACAGATACGCAGTATTTT; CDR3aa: CGVVQDSGTDTQYF
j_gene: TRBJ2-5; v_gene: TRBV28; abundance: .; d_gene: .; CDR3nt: TGTGCCAGCAGTCCCCCAGGGGATCGAGAGACCCAGTACTTC; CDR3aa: CASSPPGDRETQYF
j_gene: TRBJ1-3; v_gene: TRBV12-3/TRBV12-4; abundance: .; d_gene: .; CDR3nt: TGTGCCAGCAGTTTCGAAATCAATGGGGCTGGAAACACCATATATTTT; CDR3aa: CASSFEINGAGNTIYF
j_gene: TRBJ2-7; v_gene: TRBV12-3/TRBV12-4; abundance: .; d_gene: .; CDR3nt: TGTGCCAGCAGTTTAGCCCACAGGGAACCCTACGAGCAGTACTTC; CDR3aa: CASSLAHREPYEQYF